Reported below is one T cell receptor beta chain. V trimming: 5 bases; J trimming: 3 bases; junction bases outside the gene matches: 7. The CDR3 runs to 15 residues. Per the germline V gene, CDR1 is MNHEY and CDR2 is SVGAGI. Authors' analysis steps: Reference gene primer amplification gave estimated nucleated cell counts. Sequencing was performed with immunoSEQ multiplex PCR; in TCRdb, only in-frame clones are kept and a portion is missing. From that table come the V and J calls and clone size; the DNA was used to work out D and trimming. The table shows a few hundred thousand clones, with 83% occurring only once. Cohorts were assigned according to the clinical history that participants reported. Two negative PCRs, clearance, or symptom resolution had been documented for recovered Cohort 3 donors. The record originates from a study of blood T cell repertoires in COVID-19.

This TCR derives from a woman in her 50s who had recovered from COVID-19. V is TRBV6-5 and J is TRBJ1-5, with 7 bases fitting TRBD1. The specimen sequenced was PBMCs or T cells enriched from blood (not recorded which). CDR3 loop: CASSLPGQLNQPQHF. CDR3 nucleotide sequence: TGTGCCAGCAGTCTTCCGGGACAGCTCAATCAGCCCCAGCATTTT.